These T cell receptor beta chains were read from a single sample in a study of PD-1 blockade in classical Hodgkin lymphoma. Profiling relied on immunoSEQ multiplex PCR, and the TCRdb table lists in-frame clones only, not all of them. The table has 55,000 to 80,000 clones, 88% seen once. The sample in question was peripheral blood mononuclear cells (PBMCs), obtained at baseline. These receptors originate from a human donor with classical Hodgkin lymphoma. The CDR3 runs from the conserved cysteine through the conserved F or W. The D gene is left open where the match is weak. For some rows the clone size is stated as once, few or many, or as a class when expanded; others skip it.

v_gene: TRBV6-1; d_gene: NA; j_gene: TRBJ2-5; abundance: NA; CDR3aa: CASSPYSGSQTQYF; CDR3nt: TGTGCCAGCAGTCCCTACTCGGGGAGCCAGACCCAGTACTTC
v_gene: TRBV7-9; d_gene: NA; j_gene: TRBJ1-2; abundance: NA; CDR3aa: CASSLAAGLNYGYTF; CDR3nt: TGTGCCAGCAGCTTAGCCGCAGGGCTGAACTATGGCTACACCTTC
v_gene: TRBV28; d_gene: NA; j_gene: TRBJ2-7; abundance: NA; CDR3aa: CASSLIAGVKIDFF; CDR3nt: TGTGCCAGCAGTTTAATCGCCGGGGTGAAGATCGATTTTTTC
v_gene: TRBV4-3; d_gene: NA; j_gene: TRBJ1-1; abundance: NA; CDR3aa: CASSQVVKTRDTEAFF; CDR3nt: TGCGCCAGCAGCCAAGTAGTGAAAACACGGGACACTGAAGCTTTCTTT
v_gene: TRBV14; d_gene: NA; j_gene: TRBJ2-7; abundance: NA; CDR3aa: CASSPELWPLREQYF; CDR3nt: TGTGCCAGCAGCCCTGAATTATGGCCCCTACGCGAGCAGTACTTC
v_gene: TRBV7-2; d_gene: TRBD2; j_gene: TRBJ2-3; abundance: NA; CDR3aa: CASGAAAGILEDTQYF; CDR3nt: TGTGCCAGCGGGGCAGCAGCGGGGATTTTAGAAGATACGCAGTATTTT
v_gene: TRBV5-4; d_gene: NA; j_gene: TRBJ2-2; abundance: few; CDR3aa: CASSLFRGANTGELFF; CDR3nt: TGTGCCAGCAGCTTGTTTAGGGGAGCGAACACCGGGGAGCTGTTTTTT
v_gene: TRBV11-2; d_gene: TRBD2; j_gene: TRBJ2-4; abundance: NA; CDR3aa: CASSRSSGGAGNIQYF; CDR3nt: TGTGCCAGCAGCCGCTCTAGCGGGGGGGCTGGAAACATTCAGTACTTC
v_gene: TRBV19; d_gene: NA; j_gene: TRBJ1-1; abundance: NA; CDR3aa: CASSILFQGSTEAFF; CDR3nt: TGTGCCAGTAGTATTCTTTTCCAGGGAAGCACTGAAGCTTTCTTT
v_gene: TRBV5-1; d_gene: TRBD1; j_gene: TRBJ1-4; abundance: NA; CDR3aa: CASSSPGTGGEKLFF; CDR3nt: TGCGCCAGCAGCTCTCCCGGGACAGGAGGCGAAAAACTGTTTTTT
v_gene: TRBV27; d_gene: NA; j_gene: TRBJ1-1; abundance: once; CDR3aa: CASSSRRGNTEAFF; CDR3nt: TGTGCCAGCAGTTCCCGCCGGGGGAACACTGAAGCTTTCTTT
v_gene: TRBV19; d_gene: NA; j_gene: TRBJ2-7; abundance: once; CDR3aa: CASSRGELYEQYF; CDR3nt: TGTGCCAGTAGTCGCGGAGAGCTCTACGAGCAGTACTTC
v_gene: TRBV27; d_gene: NA; j_gene: TRBJ2-5; abundance: few; CDR3aa: CASSPSVLGGQETQYF; CDR3nt: TGTGCCAGCAGTCCTAGCGTCCTGGGGGGTCAAGAGACCCAGTACTTC
v_gene: TRBV28; d_gene: NA; j_gene: TRBJ2-2; abundance: NA; CDR3aa: CASSDLVRDGDTNTGELFF; CDR3nt: TGTGCCAGCAGTGATCTCGTCCGGGACGGCGATACTAACACCGGGGAGCTGTTTTTT
v_gene: TRBV5-1; d_gene: NA; j_gene: TRBJ1-2; abundance: NA; CDR3aa: CASSIRTGSYGYTF; CDR3nt: TGCGCCAGCAGCATCCGGACGGGAAGCTATGGCTACACCTTC
v_gene: TRBV7-9; d_gene: NA; j_gene: TRBJ2-1; abundance: once; CDR3aa: CASTPPMWSVIFNEQFF; CDR3nt: TGTGCCAGCACCCCGCCGATGTGGTCAGTTATATTCAATGAGCAGTTCTTC
v_gene: TRBV7-6; d_gene: TRBD1; j_gene: TRBJ2-2; abundance: NA; CDR3aa: CASSLNSGGNTGELFF; CDR3nt: TGTGCCAGCAGCTTAAATTCAGGGGGCAACACCGGGGAGCTGTTTTTT
v_gene: TRBV2; d_gene: NA; j_gene: TRBJ1-5; abundance: NA; CDR3aa: CASRGLKSSNQPQHF; CDR3nt: TGTGCCAGCAGGGGTTTAAAATCTAGCAATCAGCCCCAGCATTTT
v_gene: TRBV5-1; d_gene: NA; j_gene: TRBJ2-1; abundance: NA; CDR3aa: CASSFGGASSYNEQFF; CDR3nt: TGCGCCAGCAGCTTTGGTGGCGCTAGCTCCTACAATGAGCAGTTCTTC
v_gene: TRBV12-5; d_gene: NA; j_gene: TRBJ1-1; abundance: NA; CDR3aa: CASGLVVGPVDTEAFF; CDR3nt: TGTGCTAGTGGTTTGGTAGTCGGACCTGTGGACACTGAAGCTTTCTTT
v_gene: TRBV7-9; d_gene: NA; j_gene: TRBJ1-1; abundance: NA; CDR3aa: CASSFLGTSTEAFF; CDR3nt: TGTGCCAGCAGCTTTCTAGGGACATCCACTGAAGCTTTCTTT
v_gene: TRBV6-1; d_gene: NA; j_gene: TRBJ1-2; abundance: NA; CDR3aa: CASSEPTDGYTF; CDR3nt: TGTGCCAGCAGTGAACCGACAGATGGCTACACCTTC
v_gene: TRBV4-1; d_gene: NA; j_gene: TRBJ2-2; abundance: NA; CDR3aa: CASSHRPGELFF; CDR3nt: TGCGCCAGCAGCCACAGACCCGGGGAGCTGTTTTTT
v_gene: TRBV7-8; d_gene: NA; j_gene: TRBJ2-7; abundance: NA; CDR3aa: CASSLASSSVYEQYF; CDR3nt: TGTGCCAGCAGCTTAGCCAGCTCCTCCGTCTACGAGCAGTACTTC
v_gene: TRBV7-2; d_gene: NA; j_gene: TRBJ1-1; abundance: NA; CDR3aa: CASSSSGTPPSRNTEAFF; CDR3nt: TGTGCCAGCAGCTCGTCCGGGACCCCTCCTTCGCGGAACACTGAAGCTTTCTTT
v_gene: TRBV19; d_gene: TRBD2; j_gene: TRBJ2-1; abundance: NA; CDR3aa: CASSIERLAGGSYNEQFF; CDR3nt: TGTGCCAGTAGTATAGAACGACTAGCGGGGGGTTCCTACAATGAGCAGTTCTTC
v_gene: TRBV6-6; d_gene: TRBD2; j_gene: TRBJ2-7; abundance: NA; CDR3aa: CASSYGGGTTYEQYF; CDR3nt: TGTGCCAGCAGTTACGGCGGGGGGACAACCTACGAGCAGTACTTC
v_gene: TRBV5-3; d_gene: TRBD1; j_gene: TRBJ2-6; abundance: NA; CDR3aa: CARSLVQGAAGANVLTF; CDR3nt: TGTGCCAGAAGCTTGGTTCAGGGGGCTGCTGGGGCCAACGTCCTGACTTTC
v_gene: TRBV28; d_gene: TRBD1; j_gene: TRBJ1-2; abundance: NA; CDR3aa: CASRDRARGGYTF; CDR3nt: TGTGCCAGCAGGGACAGGGCGAGAGGTGGCTACACCTTC
v_gene: TRBV5-1; d_gene: NA; j_gene: TRBJ1-3; abundance: once; CDR3aa: CASSLATGGPGNTIYF; CDR3nt: TGCGCCAGCAGCTTGGCCACGGGGGGGCCTGGAAACACCATATATTTT
v_gene: TRBV7-2; d_gene: TRBD1; j_gene: TRBJ1-2; abundance: NA; CDR3aa: CASSLETGWNYGYTF; CDR3nt: TGTGCCAGCAGCTTGGAGACAGGGTGGAACTATGGCTACACCTTC
v_gene: TRBV28; d_gene: NA; j_gene: TRBJ1-6; abundance: NA; CDR3aa: CASSLNSPLHF; CDR3nt: TGTGCCAGCAGCCTGAATTCACCCCTCCACTTT
v_gene: TRBV9; d_gene: NA; j_gene: TRBJ1-5; abundance: NA; CDR3aa: CASSVGTDRQPQHF; CDR3nt: TGTGCCAGCAGCGTAGGCACAGATCGACAGCCCCAGCATTTT
v_gene: TRBV7-8; d_gene: TRBD1; j_gene: TRBJ1-2; abundance: once; CDR3aa: CASSLISNAAGTGSGGYTF; CDR3nt: TGTGCCAGCAGCTTAATTTCTAACGCGGCCGGGACAGGGTCGGGAGGCTACACCTTC
v_gene: TRBV11-2; d_gene: NA; j_gene: TRBJ1-1; abundance: NA; CDR3aa: CASSSSGTPPSRNTEAFF; CDR3nt: TGTGCCAGCAGCTCGTCCGGGACCCCTCCTTCGCGGAACACTGAAGCTTTCTTT
v_gene: TRBV19; d_gene: TRBD1; j_gene: TRBJ2-1; abundance: NA; CDR3aa: CASSIDTGTAQMKQFF; CDR3nt: TGTGCCAGTAGTATAGATACCGGGACAGCTCAAATGAAGCAGTTCTTC
v_gene: TRBV6-6; d_gene: NA; j_gene: TRBJ2-1; abundance: NA; CDR3aa: CASRSGTLNNEQFF; CDR3nt: TGTGCCAGCAGGTCCGGGACCCTTAACAATGAGCAGTTCTTC
v_gene: TRBV30; d_gene: NA; j_gene: TRBJ2-5; abundance: NA; CDR3aa: CAWSYGVVLQETQYF; CDR3nt: TGTGCCTGGAGTTACGGTGTGGTATTACAAGAGACCCAGTACTTC
v_gene: TRBV10-1; d_gene: NA; j_gene: TRBJ2-2; abundance: once; CDR3aa: CASSGGLVNAGELFF; CDR3nt: TGCGCCAGCAGTGGGGGGCTAGTCAACGCCGGGGAGCTGTTTTTT
v_gene: TRBV18; d_gene: NA; j_gene: TRBJ1-6; abundance: few; CDR3aa: CASSPSGSNSPLHF; CDR3nt: TGTGCCAGCTCACCTAGCGGCTCCAATTCACCCCTCCACTTT
v_gene: TRBV30; d_gene: TRBD2; j_gene: TRBJ2-3; abundance: NA; CDR3aa: CAWRRDIAGGTDTQYF; CDR3nt: TGTGCCTGGAGGCGGGACATAGCGGGGGGCACAGATACGCAGTATTTT
v_gene: TRBV5-6; d_gene: NA; j_gene: TRBJ2-5; abundance: NA; CDR3aa: CASSLVDSQETQYF; CDR3nt: TGTGCCAGCAGCTTGGTAGACAGCCAAGAGACCCAGTACTTC
v_gene: TRBV5-6; d_gene: TRBD1; j_gene: TRBJ2-2; abundance: NA; CDR3aa: CASSLVFERGPWTGELFF; CDR3nt: TGTGCCAGCAGCTTAGTTTTTGAGAGGGGGCCGTGGACCGGGGAGCTGTTTTTT
v_gene: TRBV27; d_gene: NA; j_gene: TRBJ2-7; abundance: NA; CDR3aa: CASTPRGVGDEQYF; CDR3nt: TGTGCCAGCACCCCCCGAGGGGTGGGGGACGAGCAGTACTTC
v_gene: TRBV27; d_gene: NA; j_gene: TRBJ2-1; abundance: NA; CDR3aa: CASSFRRRDNEQFF; CDR3nt: TGTGCCAGCAGTTTCCGTCGTAGAGACAATGAGCAGTTCTTC
v_gene: TRBV7-8; d_gene: NA; j_gene: TRBJ2-7; abundance: NA; CDR3aa: CASSLEGLYEQYF; CDR3nt: TGTGCCAGCAGCTTAGAGGGCTTGTACGAGCAGTACTTC
v_gene: TRBV30; d_gene: NA; j_gene: TRBJ1-5; abundance: NA; CDR3aa: CAWSRGAGQPQHF; CDR3nt: TGTGCCTGGAGTCGGGGAGCCGGGCAGCCCCAGCATTTT
v_gene: TRBV19; d_gene: NA; j_gene: TRBJ2-5; abundance: NA; CDR3aa: CASSIAGVQYQETQYF; CDR3nt: TGTGCCAGTAGTATAGCTGGGGTACAGTACCAAGAGACCCAGTACTTC
v_gene: TRBV21-1; d_gene: NA; j_gene: TRBJ1-2; abundance: few; CDR3aa: CASSRQPGDF; CDR3nt: TGTGCCAGCAGCCGGCAGCCCGGGGACTTC
v_gene: TRBV30; d_gene: NA; j_gene: TRBJ1-6; abundance: NA; CDR3aa: CAWRTKGSPLHF; CDR3nt: TGTGCCTGGAGAACCAAAGGTTCACCCCTCCACTTT
v_gene: TRBV29-1; d_gene: NA; j_gene: TRBJ1-2; abundance: NA; CDR3aa: CSGDLHGYTF; CDR3nt: TGCAGCGGGGACCTGCATGGCTACACCTTC
v_gene: TRBV11-1; d_gene: TRBD1; j_gene: TRBJ1-2; abundance: NA; CDR3aa: CASSSDRGNGYTF; CDR3nt: TGTGCCAGCAGCTCCGACAGGGGGAATGGCTACACCTTC
v_gene: TRBV7-2; d_gene: TRBD1; j_gene: TRBJ1-5; abundance: NA; CDR3aa: CASSPWGDRAQPQHF; CDR3nt: TGTGCCAGCAGCCCGTGGGGGGACAGGGCTCAGCCCCAGCATTTT
v_gene: TRBV19; d_gene: NA; j_gene: TRBJ1-3; abundance: NA; CDR3aa: CASSPRRKSSGNTIYF; CDR3nt: TGTGCCAGTAGTCCGAGGCGAAAATCCTCTGGAAACACCATATATTTT
v_gene: TRBV7-2; d_gene: NA; j_gene: TRBJ1-2; abundance: NA; CDR3aa: CASSLAPGSHYGYTF; CDR3nt: TGTGCCAGCAGCTTAGCGCCGGGGTCTCACTATGGCTACACCTTC
v_gene: TRBV11-3; d_gene: NA; j_gene: TRBJ1-1; abundance: NA; CDR3aa: CASSLARGRAFF; CDR3nt: TGTGCCAGCAGCTTAGCTAGGGGTCGCGCTTTCTTT
v_gene: TRBV6-1; d_gene: TRBD1; j_gene: TRBJ2-1; abundance: once; CDR3aa: CASSEDRGEFF; CDR3nt: TGTGCCAGCAGTGAAGACAGGGGGGAATTCTTC
v_gene: TRBV7-2; d_gene: TRBD1; j_gene: TRBJ1-6; abundance: NA; CDR3aa: CASSLADRANSPLHF; CDR3nt: TGTGCCAGCAGCTTAGCGGACAGGGCTAATTCACCCCTCCACTTT
v_gene: TRBV5-8; d_gene: NA; j_gene: TRBJ1-5; abundance: NA; CDR3aa: CASSPGVRVNQPQHF; CDR3nt: TGTGCCAGCAGCCCCGGAGTCAGGGTGAATCAGCCCCAGCATTTT
v_gene: TRBV2; d_gene: NA; j_gene: TRBJ1-2; abundance: NA; CDR3aa: CASNPGLNYGYTF; CDR3nt: TGTGCCAGCAACCCGGGACTGAACTATGGCTACACCTTC